This T cell receptor beta chain comes out of a study of blood T cell repertoires in COVID-19. Per the original data handling: Amplification from reference gene primers served as the basis for estimated nucleated cell counts. This table comes from immunoSEQ multiplex PCR, and its TCRdb copy is limited to in-frame clones, with some not included. The V and J calls and the clone size are those of that table, but D and trimming were determined from the DNA. The sample lists about 280,000 clones; approximately 90% were seen once. CDR1 SGDLS and CDR2 YYNGEE come from the germline V gene. V lost 4 bases, J lost 0 bases, and 12 bases stayed unmatched. This CDR3 is 18 amino acids long. Allocation to cohorts depended on clinical history reported by the participants.

The chain couples TRBV9 to TRBJ2-3; 9 nucleotides align to TRBD1. The sequenced sample consisted of PBMCs or T cells enriched from blood (not recorded which). The source of this sequence is a middle-aged man who had been exposed to COVID-19. The CDR3 here is CASSPGQGRYQSTDTQYF. CDR3 sequence (DNA): TGTGCCAGCAGCCCCGGACAGGGGCGATACCAGAGCACAGATACGCAGTATTTT.